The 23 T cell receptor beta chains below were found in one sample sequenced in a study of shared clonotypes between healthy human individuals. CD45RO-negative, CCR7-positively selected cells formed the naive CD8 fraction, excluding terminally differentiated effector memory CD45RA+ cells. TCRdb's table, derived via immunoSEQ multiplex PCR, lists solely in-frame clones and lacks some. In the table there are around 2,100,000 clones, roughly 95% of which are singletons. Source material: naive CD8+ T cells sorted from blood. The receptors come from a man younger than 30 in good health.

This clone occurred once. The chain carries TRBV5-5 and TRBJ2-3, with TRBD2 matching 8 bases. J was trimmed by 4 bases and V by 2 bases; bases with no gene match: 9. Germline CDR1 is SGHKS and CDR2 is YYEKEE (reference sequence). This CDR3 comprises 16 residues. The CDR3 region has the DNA TGTGCCAGCAGCTTTACCTCCGCCGGGAGGGCAGATACGCAGTATTTT. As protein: CASSFTSAGRADTQYF.

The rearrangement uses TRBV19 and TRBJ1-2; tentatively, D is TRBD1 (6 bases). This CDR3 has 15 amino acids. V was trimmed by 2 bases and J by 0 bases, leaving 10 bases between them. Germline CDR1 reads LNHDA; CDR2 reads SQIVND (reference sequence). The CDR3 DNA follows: TGTGCCAGTAGTATACAGGGGCCGGCTAACTATGGCTACACCTTC. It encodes CASSIQGPANYGYTF.

CDR3 sequence (DNA): TGTGCCACCGCCGGGACTAGCGGGGGAGAGACCCAGTACTTC. Its translation: CATAGTSGGETQYF. This chain uses TRBV15 with TRBJ2-5; 14 bases align to TRBD2. The ends lost 8 bases at V and 4 bases at J; junction bases unmatched: 3. Germline V lookup: CDR1 LNHNV, CDR2 YYDKDF (reference sequence). This CDR3 contains 14 residues.

Here the CDR3 DNA reads TGTGCCTGGGGGGACAATCAGCCCCAGCATTTT. Its protein is CAWGDNQPQHF. The chain carries TRBV30 and TRBJ1-5; D is unresolved. Germline CDR1 reads GTSNPN; CDR2 reads SVGIG (reference sequence). V lost 5 bases and J 3 bases, leaving 5 bases between the germline ends. CDR3 size: 11 residues.

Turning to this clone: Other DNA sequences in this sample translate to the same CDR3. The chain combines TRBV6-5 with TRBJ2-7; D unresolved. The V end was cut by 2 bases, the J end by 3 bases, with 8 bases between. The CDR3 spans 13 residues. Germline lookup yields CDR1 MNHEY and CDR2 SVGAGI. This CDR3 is CASSYGVSYEQYF. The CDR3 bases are TGTGCCAGCAGTTACGGGGTAAGCTACGAGCAGTACTTC.

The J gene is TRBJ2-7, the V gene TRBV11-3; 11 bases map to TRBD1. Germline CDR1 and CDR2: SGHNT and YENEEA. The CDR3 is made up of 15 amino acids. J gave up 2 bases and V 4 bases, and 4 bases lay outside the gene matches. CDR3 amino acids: CASSWGQGVPYEQYF. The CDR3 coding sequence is TGTGCCAGCAGCTGGGGACAGGGGGTCCCCTACGAGCAGTACTTC.

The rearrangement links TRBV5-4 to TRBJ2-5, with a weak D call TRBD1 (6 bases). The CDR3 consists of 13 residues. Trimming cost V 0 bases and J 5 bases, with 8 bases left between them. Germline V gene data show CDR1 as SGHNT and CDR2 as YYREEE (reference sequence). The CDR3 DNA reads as TGTGCCAGCAGCTTGGACAGGGTGGAGACCCAGTACTTC. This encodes CASSLDRVETQYF.

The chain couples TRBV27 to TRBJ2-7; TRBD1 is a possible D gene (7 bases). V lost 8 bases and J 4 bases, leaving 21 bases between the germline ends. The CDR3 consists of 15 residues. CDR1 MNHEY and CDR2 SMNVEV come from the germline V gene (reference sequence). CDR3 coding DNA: TGTGCCAGCGCGGGACTCAGGGGGGCCTCTTACGAGCAGTACTTC. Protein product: CASAGLRGASYEQYF.

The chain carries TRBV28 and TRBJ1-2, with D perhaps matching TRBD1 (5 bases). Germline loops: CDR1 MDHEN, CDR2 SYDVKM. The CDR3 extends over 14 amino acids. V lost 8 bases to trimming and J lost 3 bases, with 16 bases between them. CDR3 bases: TGTGCCAGCGGTCTTAGGGGTGTGGACTATGGCTACACCTTC. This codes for CASGLRGVDYGYTF.

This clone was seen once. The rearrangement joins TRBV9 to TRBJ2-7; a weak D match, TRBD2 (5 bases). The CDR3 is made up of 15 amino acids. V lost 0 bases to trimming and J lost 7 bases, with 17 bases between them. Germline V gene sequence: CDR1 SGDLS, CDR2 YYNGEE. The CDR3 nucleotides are TGTGCCAGCAGCGTAGAAGCGGACTCAACGGGGGAGCAGTACTTC. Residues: CASSVEADSTGEQYF.

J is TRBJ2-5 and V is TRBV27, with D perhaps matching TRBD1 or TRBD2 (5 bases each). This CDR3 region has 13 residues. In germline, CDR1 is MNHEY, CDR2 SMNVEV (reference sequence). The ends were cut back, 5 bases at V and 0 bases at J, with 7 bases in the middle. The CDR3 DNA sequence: TGTGCCAGCAGTCAGGGACACCAAGAGACCCAGTACTTC. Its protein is CASSQGHQETQYF.

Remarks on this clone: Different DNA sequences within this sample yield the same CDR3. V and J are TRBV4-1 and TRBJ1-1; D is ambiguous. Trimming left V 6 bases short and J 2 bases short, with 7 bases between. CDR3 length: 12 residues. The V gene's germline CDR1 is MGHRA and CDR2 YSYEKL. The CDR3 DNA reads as TGCGCCAGCAGTCAAATTAACACTGAAGCTTTCTTT. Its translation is CASSQINTEAFF.

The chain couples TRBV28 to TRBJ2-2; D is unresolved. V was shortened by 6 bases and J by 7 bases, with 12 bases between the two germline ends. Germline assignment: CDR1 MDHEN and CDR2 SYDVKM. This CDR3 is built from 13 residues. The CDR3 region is CASSPAAFGELFF. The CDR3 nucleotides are TGTGCCAGCAGCCCGGCCGCTTTCGGGGAGCTGTTTTTT.

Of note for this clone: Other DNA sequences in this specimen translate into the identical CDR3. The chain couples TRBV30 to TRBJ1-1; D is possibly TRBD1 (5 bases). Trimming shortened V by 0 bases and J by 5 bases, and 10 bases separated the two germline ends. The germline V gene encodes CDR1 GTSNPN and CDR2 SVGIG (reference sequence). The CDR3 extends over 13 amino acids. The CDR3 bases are TGTGCCTGGAGTGTTGGGGGGTGGACTGAAGCTTTCTTT. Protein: CAWSVGGWTEAFF.

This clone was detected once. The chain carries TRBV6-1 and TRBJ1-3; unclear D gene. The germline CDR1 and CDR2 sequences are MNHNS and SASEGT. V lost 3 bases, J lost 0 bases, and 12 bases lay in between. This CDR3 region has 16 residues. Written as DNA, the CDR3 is TGTGCCAGCAGTGAGACAAGGGCGATCTCTGGAAACACCATATATTTT. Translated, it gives CASSETRAISGNTIYF.

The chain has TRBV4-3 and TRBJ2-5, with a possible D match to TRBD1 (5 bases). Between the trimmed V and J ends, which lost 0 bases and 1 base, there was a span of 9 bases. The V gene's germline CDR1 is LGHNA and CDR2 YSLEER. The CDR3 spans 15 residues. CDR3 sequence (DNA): TGCGCCAGCAGCCAAGACAGGGTACCCCAAGAGACCCAGTACTTC. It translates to CASSQDRVPQETQYF.

The CDR3 bases are TGTGCCAGCAGCAACCGAGGCCATCGGGCAGGGAGCACCTACGAGCAGTACTTC. As protein: CASSNRGHRAGSTYEQYF. This chain joins TRBV13 and TRBJ2-7; D possibly matches TRBD1 or TRBD2 (5 bases each). The ends were cut back, 5 bases at V and 2 bases at J, with 25 bases in the middle. CDR1 PRHDT and CDR2 FYEKMQ come from the germline V gene (reference sequence). This CDR3 is 18 amino acids long.

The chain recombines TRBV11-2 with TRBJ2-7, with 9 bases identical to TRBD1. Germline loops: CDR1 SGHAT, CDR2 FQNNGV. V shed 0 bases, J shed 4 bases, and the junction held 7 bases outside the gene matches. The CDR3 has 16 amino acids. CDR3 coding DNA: TGTGCCAGCAGCTTAGATTCCTGGACAGGGGATTACGAGCAGTACTTC. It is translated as CASSLDSWTGDYEQYF.

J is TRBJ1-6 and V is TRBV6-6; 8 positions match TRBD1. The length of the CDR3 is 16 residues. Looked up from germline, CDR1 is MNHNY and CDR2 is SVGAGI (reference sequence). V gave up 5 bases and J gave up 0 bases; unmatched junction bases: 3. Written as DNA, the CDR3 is TGTGCCAGCAGTAAACAGGGGGTCTCCTATAATTCACCCCTCCACTTT. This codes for CASSKQGVSYNSPLHF.

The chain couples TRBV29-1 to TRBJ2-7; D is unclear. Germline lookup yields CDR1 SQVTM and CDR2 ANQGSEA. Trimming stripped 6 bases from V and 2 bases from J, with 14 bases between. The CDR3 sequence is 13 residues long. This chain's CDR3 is CSVTEPLTYEQYF. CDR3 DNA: TGCAGCGTCACGGAGCCGCTAACCTACGAGCAGTACTTC.

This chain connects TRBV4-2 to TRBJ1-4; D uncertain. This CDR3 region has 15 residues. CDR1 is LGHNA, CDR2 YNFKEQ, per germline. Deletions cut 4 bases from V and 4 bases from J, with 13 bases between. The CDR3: CASSPPAEGNEKLFF. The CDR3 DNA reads TGTGCCAGCAGCCCCCCGGCGGAGGGTAATGAAAAACTGTTTTTT.

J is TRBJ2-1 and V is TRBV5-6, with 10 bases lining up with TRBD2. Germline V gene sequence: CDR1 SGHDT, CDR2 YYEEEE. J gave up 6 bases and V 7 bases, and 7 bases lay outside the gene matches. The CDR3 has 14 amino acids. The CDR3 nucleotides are TGTGCCAGCCGAGAGGGACTAGCGTCCAATGAGCAGTTCTTC. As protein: CASREGLASNEQFF.

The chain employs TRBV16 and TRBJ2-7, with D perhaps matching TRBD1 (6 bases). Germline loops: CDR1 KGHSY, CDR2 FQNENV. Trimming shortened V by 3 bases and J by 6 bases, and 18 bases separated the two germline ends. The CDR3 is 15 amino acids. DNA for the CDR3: TGTGCCAGCAGCCACTGGACAGTGGGACGCTCCGAGCAGTACTTC. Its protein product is CASSHWTVGRSEQYF. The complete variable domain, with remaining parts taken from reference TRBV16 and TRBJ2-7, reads GEEVAQTPKHLVRGEGQKAKLYCAPIKGHSYVFWYQQVLKNEFKFLISFQNENVFDETGMPKERFSAKCLPNSPCSLEIQATKLEDSAVYFCASSHWTVGRSEQYFGPGTRLTVT.